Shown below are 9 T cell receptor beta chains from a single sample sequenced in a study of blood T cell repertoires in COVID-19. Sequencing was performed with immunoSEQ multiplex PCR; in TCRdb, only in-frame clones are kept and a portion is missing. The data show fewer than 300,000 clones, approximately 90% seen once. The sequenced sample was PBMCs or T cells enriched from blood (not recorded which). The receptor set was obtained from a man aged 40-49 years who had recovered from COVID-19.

The CDR3 here is CASKPPGQGASNYGYTF. The CDR3 nucleotides read TGTGCCAGCAAACCCCCGGGACAGGGGGCGTCTAACTATGGCTACACCTTC. The chain couples TRBV28 to TRBJ1-2, with 12 bases fitting TRBD1. CDR1 is MDHEN, CDR2 SYDVKM, per germline. J gave up 0 bases and V 7 bases, and 9 bases lay outside the gene matches. The CDR3 length is 17 residues.

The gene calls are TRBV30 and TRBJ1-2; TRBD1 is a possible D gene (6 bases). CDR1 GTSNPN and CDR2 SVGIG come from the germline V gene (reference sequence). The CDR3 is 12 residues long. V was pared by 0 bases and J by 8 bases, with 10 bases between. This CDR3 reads CAWSVQGPGYTF. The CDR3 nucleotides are TGTGCCTGGAGTGTGCAGGGGCCGGGCTACACCTTC.

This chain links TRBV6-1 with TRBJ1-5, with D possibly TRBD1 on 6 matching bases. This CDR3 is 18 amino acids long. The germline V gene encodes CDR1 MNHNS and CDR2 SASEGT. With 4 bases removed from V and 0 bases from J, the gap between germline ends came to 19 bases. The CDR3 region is CASSGQDSLVYSNQPQHF. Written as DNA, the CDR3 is TGTGCCAGCAGTGGACAGGACAGCCTAGTATATAGCAATCAGCCCCAGCATTTT.

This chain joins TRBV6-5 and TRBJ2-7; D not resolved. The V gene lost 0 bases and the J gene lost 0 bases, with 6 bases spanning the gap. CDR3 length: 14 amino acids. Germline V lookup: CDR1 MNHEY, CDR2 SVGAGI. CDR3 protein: CASSYSRSSYEQYF. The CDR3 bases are TGTGCCAGCAGTTACTCCCGGAGCTCCTACGAGCAGTACTTC.

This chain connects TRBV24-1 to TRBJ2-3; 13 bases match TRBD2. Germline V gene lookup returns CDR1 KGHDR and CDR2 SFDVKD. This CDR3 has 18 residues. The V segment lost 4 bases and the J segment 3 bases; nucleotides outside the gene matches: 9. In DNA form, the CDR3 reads TGTGCCACCAGTGAACCAACGGTGACTAGCGGGAGGACAGATACGCAGTATTTT. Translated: CATSEPTVTSGRTDTQYF.

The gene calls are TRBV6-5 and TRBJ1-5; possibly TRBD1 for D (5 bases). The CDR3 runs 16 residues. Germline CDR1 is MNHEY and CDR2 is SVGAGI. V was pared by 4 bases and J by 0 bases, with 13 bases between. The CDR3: CASSSAAGNSNQPQHF. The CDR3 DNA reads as TGTGCCAGCAGTTCCGCCGCAGGGAATAGCAATCAGCCCCAGCATTTT.

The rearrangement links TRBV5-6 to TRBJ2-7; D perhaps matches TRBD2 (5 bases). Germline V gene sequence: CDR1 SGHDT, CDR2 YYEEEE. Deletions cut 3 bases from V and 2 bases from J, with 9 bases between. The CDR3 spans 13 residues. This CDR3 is CASSSVGAYEQYF. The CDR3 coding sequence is TGTGCCAGCAGCTCAGTCGGGGCCTACGAGCAGTACTTC.

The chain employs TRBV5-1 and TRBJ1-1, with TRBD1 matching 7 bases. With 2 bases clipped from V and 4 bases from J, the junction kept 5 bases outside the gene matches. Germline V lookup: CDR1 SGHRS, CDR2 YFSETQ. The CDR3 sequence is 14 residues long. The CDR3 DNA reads TGCGCCAGCAGCTTTACAGGGGATAGCACTGAAGCTTTCTTT. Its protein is CASSFTGDSTEAFF.

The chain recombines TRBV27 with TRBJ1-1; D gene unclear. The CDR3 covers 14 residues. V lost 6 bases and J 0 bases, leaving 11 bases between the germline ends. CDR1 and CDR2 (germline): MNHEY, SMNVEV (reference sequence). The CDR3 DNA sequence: TGTGCCAGCAGGTACCAACAGTTGAACACTGAAGCTTTCTTT. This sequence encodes CASRYQQLNTEAFF.